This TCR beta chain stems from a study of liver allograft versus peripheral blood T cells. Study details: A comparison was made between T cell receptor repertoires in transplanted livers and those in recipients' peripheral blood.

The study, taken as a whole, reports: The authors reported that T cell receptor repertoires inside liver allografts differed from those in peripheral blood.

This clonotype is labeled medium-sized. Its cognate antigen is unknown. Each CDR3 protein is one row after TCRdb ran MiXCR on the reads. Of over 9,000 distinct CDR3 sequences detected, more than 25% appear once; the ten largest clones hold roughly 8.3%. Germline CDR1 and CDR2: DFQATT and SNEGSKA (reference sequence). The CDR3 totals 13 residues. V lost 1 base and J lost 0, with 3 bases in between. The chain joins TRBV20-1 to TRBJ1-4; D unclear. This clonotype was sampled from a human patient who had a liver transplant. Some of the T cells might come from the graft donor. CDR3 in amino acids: CSARVTTNEKLFF. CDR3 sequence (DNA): TGCAGTGCTAGAGTTACAACTAATGAAAAACTGTTTTTT.